The 7 T cell receptor beta chains presented below share a single source sample, sequenced in a study of response to subunit inactivated influenza vaccine. TCRdb reprocessed the RT-PCR reads via MiXCR and lists one record per CDR3 protein. In the table there are 450,000 to 600,000 distinct CDR3 sequences, approximately 7.1% of which are singletons. The material was PBMCs from blood, obtained 23 to 25 months after vaccination. The source of these receptors is a man between 45 and 75 years old who received an inactivated influenza vaccine.

This clonotype was counted at least ten times. The chain has TRBV4-3 and TRBJ1-1, with D uncertain. Trimming cost V 2 bases and J 1 base, with 11 bases left between them. Germline assignment: CDR1 LGHNA and CDR2 YSLEER. The CDR3 has 15 residues. Here the CDR3 reads CASSQSARGNTEAFF. Here the CDR3 DNA reads TGCGCCAGCAGCCAATCGGCTCGGGGGAACACTGAAGCTTTCTTT.

The table lists this clonotype with many counts. The chain combines TRBV11-2 with TRBJ2-3; D is unclear. CDR1 and CDR2 from the germline V gene are SGHAT and FQNNGV. CDR3 size: 14 residues. Trimming shortened V by 7 bases and J by 1 base, and 12 bases separated the two germline ends. This CDR3 is CASTHIRGTDTQYF. In nucleotides, the CDR3 is TGTGCCAGCACCCACATAAGAGGCACAGATACGCAGTATTTT.

This clonotype has more than one count but fewer than ten. The chain is built from TRBV11-1 and TRBJ1-3; the D is unclear. The CDR3 contains 18 residues. Per the germline V gene, CDR1 is SGHAT and CDR2 is FQDESV (reference sequence). V was trimmed by 3 bases and J by 0 bases, leaving 18 bases between them. The CDR3 DNA sequence: TGTGCCAGCAGCTTTGGCAGCTTAGAATATCGCTCTGGAAACACCATATATTTT. This encodes CASSFGSLEYRSGNTIYF.

This clonotype was seen repeatedly, ten times or more. The rearrangement links TRBV27 to TRBJ2-3, with 13 bases aligning to TRBD2. The CDR3 has 15 residues. Germline CDR1 reads MNHEY; CDR2 reads SMNVEV (reference sequence). The trim removed 2 bases at V and 10 bases at J, leaving 6 bases unmatched. The CDR3 here is CASSLPLAGGLPQYF. CDR3 coding DNA: TGTGCCAGCAGTTTACCACTAGCGGGGGGGCTGCCGCAGTATTTT.

This clonotype has just a few counts. The rearrangement uses TRBV12-3 or TRBV12-4 and TRBJ2-1; 7 bases fit TRBD2. This CDR3 has 17 residues. With 6 bases clipped from V and 5 bases from J, the junction kept 16 bases outside the gene matches. In DNA form, the CDR3 reads TGTGCCAGCAGCCCCACCTGGGGGAGGGCAGCTAACAATGAGCAGTTCTTC. Its translation: CASSPTWGRAANNEQFF.

The V and J genes are TRBV4-2 and TRBJ2-2; the D gene is possibly TRBD2 (5 bases). Germline lookup yields CDR1 LGHNA and CDR2 YNFKEQ. V lost 2 bases, J lost 2 bases, and 15 bases lay in between. The CDR3 is 17 residues long. The chain's CDR3 is CASSQRSRTSNTGELFF. Here the CDR3 DNA reads TGTGCCAGCAGCCAAAGGTCTAGGACTTCAAACACCGGGGAGCTGTTTTTT.

This rearrangement joins TRBV5-5 to TRBJ1-1; no reliable D call. Germline V lookup: CDR1 SGHKS, CDR2 YYEKEE (reference sequence). Between the trimmed V and J ends, which lost 3 bases and 1 base, there was a span of 10 bases. This CDR3 is 14 amino acids long. The CDR3 DNA reads as TGTGCCAGCAGCTCGTGGGAGGGGAACACTGAAGCTTTCTTT. Translating it yields CASSSWEGNTEAFF.